This TCR beta chain was sequenced for a study of cytomegalovirus exposure and HLA in healthy donors. The study, taken as a whole, reports: A few CMV-associated chains were confirmed in vitro to be specific for CMV antigens.

Germline trimming cut 3 bases from V and 4 bases from J; bases unmatched to any gene: 4. Germline CDR1 and CDR2: SGDLS and YYNGEE. The CDR3 length is 15 residues. The PCR contained 60 Vbeta and 13 Jbeta primers. The table came from immunoSEQ multiplex PCR; TCRdb's copy has only in-frame clones and leaves some out. The table lists some 120,000 clones, approximately 61% of them singletons. As to this clone: What it binds is unknown.

The clonotype comes from a man in his thirties or forties in good health and CMV-seropositive. The sequenced material came from PBMCs. The chain carries TRBV9 and TRBJ2-1; 10 positions agree with TRBD1. CDR3 sequence: CASSEGQGTYNEQFF. CDR3 sequence (DNA): TGTGCCAGCAGCGAGGGACAGGGGACGTACAATGAGCAGTTCTTC.